This paragraph reports one T cell receptor beta chain. These data originate in a study of technical replicates of blood from several donors. Assay used: immunoSEQ multiplex PCR; TCRdb lists only in-frame clones, some missing. The sample consists of just over 80,000 clones, just over 95% of them appearing once. Sequenced material: T cells isolated from PBMCs. The receptor was derived from a human donor in good health.

The DNA for the CDR3 is TGTGCCAGCAGTTGGGACTCTAGATACGAGCAGTACTTC. It yields the protein CASSWDSRYEQYF. The V and J genes are TRBV6-6 and TRBJ2-7; a weak D match, TRBD2 (6 bases). The germline V and J ends were trimmed by 4 bases and 4 bases, with 11 bases remaining between them. This CDR3 contains 13 residues. CDR1 is MNHNY and CDR2 is SVGAGI in the germline V gene (reference sequence).